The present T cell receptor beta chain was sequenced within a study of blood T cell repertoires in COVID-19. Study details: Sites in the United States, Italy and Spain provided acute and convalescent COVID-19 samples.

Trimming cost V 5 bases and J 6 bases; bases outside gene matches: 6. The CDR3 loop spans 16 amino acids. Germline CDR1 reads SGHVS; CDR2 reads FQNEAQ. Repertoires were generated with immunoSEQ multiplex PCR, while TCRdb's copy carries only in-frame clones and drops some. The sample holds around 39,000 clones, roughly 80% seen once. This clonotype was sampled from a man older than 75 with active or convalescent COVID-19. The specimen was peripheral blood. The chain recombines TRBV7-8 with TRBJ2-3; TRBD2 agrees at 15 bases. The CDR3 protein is CASSRGLAGGWDTQYF. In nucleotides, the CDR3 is TGTGCCAGCAGCCGAGGACTAGCGGGGGGGTGGGATACGCAGTATTTT.